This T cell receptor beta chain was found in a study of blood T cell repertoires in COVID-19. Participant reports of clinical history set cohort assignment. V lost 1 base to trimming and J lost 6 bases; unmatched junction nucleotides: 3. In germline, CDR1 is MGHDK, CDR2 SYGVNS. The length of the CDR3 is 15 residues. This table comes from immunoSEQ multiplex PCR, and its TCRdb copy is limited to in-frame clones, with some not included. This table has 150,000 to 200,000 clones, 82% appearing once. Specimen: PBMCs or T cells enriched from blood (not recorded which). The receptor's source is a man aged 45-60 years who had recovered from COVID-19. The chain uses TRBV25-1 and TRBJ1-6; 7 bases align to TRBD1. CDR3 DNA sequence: TGTGCCAGCAGTGAATCGGGACAGCCTAATTCACCCCTCCACTTT. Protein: CASSESGQPNSPLHF. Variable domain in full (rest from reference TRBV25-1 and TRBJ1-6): EADIYQTPRYLVIGTGKKITLECSQTMGHDKMYWYQQDPGMELHLIHYSYGVNSTEKGDLSSESTVSRIRTEHFPLTLESARPSHTSQYLCASSESGQPNSPLHFGNGTRLTVT.